The rows below give T cell receptor beta chains drawn from one sample of a study of cytomegalovirus exposure and HLA in healthy donors. The table came from immunoSEQ multiplex PCR; TCRdb's copy has only in-frame clones and leaves some out. The sample records 220,000 or so clones, 75% to 90% being singletons. The material sequenced was PBMCs. The receptors were gathered from a woman aged 18-29 years in good health and CMV-seronegative. Each CDR3 is given with its conserved first and last residue. The order of the fields is J gene, V gene, CDR3 length, CDR3 protein.

j_call: TRBJ2-1; v_call: TRBV29-1; cdr3_length: 18; cdr3_aa: CSVVGLAGELGSYNEQFF
j_call: TRBJ1-2; v_call: TRBV4-2; cdr3_length: 13; cdr3_aa: CASSRLTDYGYTF
j_call: TRBJ1-1; v_call: TRBV27; cdr3_length: 19; cdr3_aa: CASSLRLGRVGSFNTEAFF
j_call: TRBJ1-2; v_call: TRBV29-1; cdr3_length: 13; cdr3_aa: CSTEKHQDYGYTF
j_call: TRBJ2-1; v_call: TRBV27; cdr3_length: 12; cdr3_aa: CASRTGEMMQFF
j_call: TRBJ2-3; v_call: TRBV13; cdr3_length: 15; cdr3_aa: CASSSLSASTDTQYF
j_call: TRBJ2-7; v_call: TRBV10-3; cdr3_length: 15; cdr3_aa: CAIGTDRAATYEQYF
j_call: TRBJ2-3; v_call: TRBV2; cdr3_length: 15; cdr3_aa: CASSAYEGRTDTQYF
j_call: TRBJ1-5; v_call: TRBV5-8; cdr3_length: 13; cdr3_aa: CASSRRGNQPQHF
j_call: TRBJ2-5; v_call: TRBV6-1; cdr3_length: 16; cdr3_aa: CASSGQILRSQETQYF
j_call: TRBJ2-5; v_call: TRBV4-1; cdr3_length: 13; cdr3_aa: CASSRVPTETQYF
j_call: TRBJ1-1; v_call: TRBV19; cdr3_length: 14; cdr3_aa: CASSSRQGWTEAFF
j_call: TRBJ2-1; v_call: TRBV18; cdr3_length: 13; cdr3_aa: CASSIDRGWEQFF
j_call: TRBJ2-2; v_call: TRBV19; cdr3_length: 16; cdr3_aa: CASSKDQGFSTGELFF
j_call: TRBJ1-2; v_call: TRBV29-1; cdr3_length: 11; cdr3_aa: CSGRGTYGYTF
j_call: TRBJ2-1; v_call: TRBV27; cdr3_length: 15; cdr3_aa: CASSPQGQFGNEQFF
j_call: TRBJ2-7; v_call: TRBV29-1; cdr3_length: 14; cdr3_aa: CSVETPDGGYEQYF
j_call: TRBJ1-2; v_call: TRBV4-1; cdr3_length: 15; cdr3_aa: CASSSRAGQGFGYTF